The 26 T cell receptor beta chains below were found in one sample sequenced in a study of blood T cell repertoires in COVID-19 (dated by TCRdb to the early 2020s). Library construction relied on the immunoSEQ multiplex PCR assay. Drawn from immuneACCESS, this table holds only the in-frame rearrangements with V and J called that TCRdb kept. Clones are partly lost; checked studies trace under half to an unresolved V gene and leave the rest unexplained. The sample table holds 9,500 to 15,000 clones, of which around 85% were seen once. Approximately 5.6% of the sample lies in the top ten. The specimen sequenced was peripheral blood. Receptor source: a human donor in a cohort sampled during active COVID-19.

This clone showed up just once. The chain combines TRBV27 with TRBJ2-7, with TRBD2 matching 11 bases. The CDR3 is 15 amino acids. The V gene end was trimmed by 7 bases and the J gene end by 6 bases; junction bases not matched to a gene: 11. The germline CDR1 and CDR2 sequences are MNHEY and SMNVEV (reference sequence). This CDR3 reads CASTALAGVSGEQYF. CDR3 coding DNA: TGTGCCAGCACCGCACTAGCGGGGGTATCCGGCGAGCAGTACTTC.

The chain joins TRBV3-1 (or the pseudogene TRBV3-2) to TRBJ1-5; weak D call: TRBD1 (5 bases). This CDR3 spans 14 amino acids. The germline V gene encodes CDR1 LGHDT and CDR2 YNNKEL (reference sequence). The V end was cut by 0 bases, the J end by 9 bases, with 12 bases between. CDR3 DNA sequence: TGTGCCAGCAGCCAAGAGAGAAGGGGATCGCCCCAGCATTTT. Its protein is CASSQERRGSPQHF.

The chain links TRBV3-1 (or the pseudogene TRBV3-2) to TRBJ2-1, with 7 bases identical to TRBD1. This CDR3 has 14 amino acids. CDR1 LGHDT and CDR2 YNNKEL come from the germline V gene (reference sequence). V was pared by 5 bases and J by 7 bases, with 8 bases of the junction left unmatched. The CDR3 is CASSSRTGVNEQFF. The CDR3 DNA is TGTGCCAGCAGCTCCCGCACAGGGGTGAATGAGCAGTTCTTC.

The chain uses TRBV5-1 and TRBJ1-5; 8 positions match TRBD1. The CDR3 has 14 amino acids. The V gene end was trimmed by 0 bases and the J gene end by 7 bases; junction bases not matched to a gene: 3. The germline V gene encodes CDR1 SGHRS and CDR2 YFSETQ. CDR3 nucleotides: TGCGCCAGCAGCTTGGGAGGACAGGGCCAGCCCCAGCATTTT. Translating it yields CASSLGGQGQPQHF.

This chain joins TRBV5-1 and TRBJ1-1; no reliable D call. The CDR3 loop spans 14 amino acids. CDR1 SGHRS and CDR2 YFSETQ come from the germline V gene. The ends were cut back, 0 bases at V and 2 bases at J, with 8 bases in the middle. CDR3 region: CASSLGQINTEAFF. CDR3 nucleotide sequence: TGCGCCAGCAGCTTGGGGCAGATAAACACTGAAGCTTTCTTT.

This sequence joins TRBV24-1 and TRBJ2-1; 13 bases are shared with TRBD2. CDR1 and CDR2 (germline): KGHDR, SFDVKD. Trimming cost V 7 bases and J 5 bases; bases outside gene matches: 10. There are 17 residues in the CDR3. For the CDR3, the DNA is TGTGCCACCAGCTACAGGACTAGCGGGAGTACCCACAATGAGCAGTTCTTC. This encodes CATSYRTSGSTHNEQFF.

This sequence joins TRBV19 and TRBJ1-5; TRBD1 matches 8 bases. CDR1 and CDR2 (germline): LNHDA, SQIVND (reference sequence). The CDR3 consists of 16 residues. Unmatched junction bases numbered 17, after V lost 6 bases and J lost 10 bases. CDR3 protein: CASSQDFGQGGGPQHF. DNA for the CDR3: TGTGCCAGTAGCCAGGATTTCGGACAGGGAGGAGGACCCCAGCATTTT.

The J gene is TRBJ2-3, the V gene TRBV5-4, with D possibly being TRBD1 (6 bases). Per the germline V gene, CDR1 is SGHNT and CDR2 is YYREEE (reference sequence). Trimming pared 2 bases from V and 5 bases from J, leaving 12 bases between. The CDR3 length is 14 residues. As DNA, the CDR3 is TGTGCCAGCAGCTTCGGACAGAGGGAAGATACGCAGTATTTT. Translation gives CASSFGQREDTQYF.

V and J are TRBV12-3 or TRBV12-4 and TRBJ2-3; no firm D call. Trimming left V 1 base short and J 4 bases short, with 6 bases between. The CDR3 is made up of 13 amino acids. CDR3 nucleotides: TGTGCCAGCAGTTTAGTAGATCCAGATACGCAGTATTTT. This gives the protein CASSLVDPDTQYF.

By share of the sample, this clone is medium-sized. This rearrangement joins TRBV7-9 to TRBJ2-1; 8 nucleotides align to TRBD1. Germline trimming cut 6 bases from V and 5 bases from J; bases unmatched to any gene: 9. CDR3 length equals 15 residues. CDR1 is SEHNR and CDR2 is FQNEAQ in the germline V gene (reference sequence). The DNA for the CDR3 is TGTGCCAGCAGACAGACAGGGGCTTCGGACAATGAGCAGTTCTTC. Its translation: CASRQTGASDNEQFF.

This clone was found once. Sequence at one end of the junction differs from germline and may be a read error. The V gene is TRBV5-1, the J gene TRBJ2-2; 9 bases agree with TRBD2. The CDR3 extends over 17 amino acids. Germline assignment: CDR1 SGHRS and CDR2 YFSETQ. The CDR3 DNA sequence: TGCCCCAGCAGCTTGGCTCGCGGGGGGGCCTTTACCGGGGAGCTGTTTTTT. The encoded protein is CPSSLARGGAFTGELFF.

The chain combines TRBV30 with TRBJ1-6; 10 positions agree with TRBD1. V shed 3 bases, J shed 10 bases, and the junction held 9 bases outside the gene matches. The length of the CDR3 is 15 residues. Germline V gene sequence: CDR1 GTSNPN, CDR2 SVGIG (reference sequence). CDR3 residues: CAWRPWGQGISPLHF. The CDR3 bases are TGTGCCTGGAGGCCCTGGGGACAGGGGATCTCACCCCTCCACTTT.

The rearrangement uses TRBV7-8 and TRBJ2-1; TRBD2 matches at 9 bases. Germline V gene data show CDR1 as SGHVS and CDR2 as FQNEAQ. The CDR3 has 16 amino acids. After removal of 6 bases from V and 5 bases from J, the junction contained 11 bases not matched to a gene. CDR3 region: CASSLTSSGTNNEQFF. CDR3 DNA sequence: TGTGCCAGCAGTTTGACATCTAGCGGGACTAACAATGAGCAGTTCTTC.

This chain joins TRBV28 and TRBJ2-7; 7 bases align to TRBD2. With 2 bases clipped from V and 6 bases from J, the junction kept 7 bases outside the gene matches. CDR1 and CDR2 from the germline V gene are MDHEN and SYDVKM. The CDR3 has 14 residues. CDR3 coding DNA: TGTGCCAGCAGTTTAGGACTAGAGGAGGCCGAGCAGTACTTC. It specifies CASSLGLEEAEQYF.

The chain uses TRBV30 and TRBJ1-6, with TRBD1 matching 10 bases. J gave up 10 bases and V 4 bases, and 7 bases lay outside the gene matches. The CDR3 loop spans 14 amino acids. Germline V CDR1 and CDR2: GTSNPN, SVGIG (reference sequence). The CDR3 DNA sequence: TGTGCCTGGAACACCGGGACAGGGGTATCACCCCTCCACTTT. Protein: CAWNTGTGVSPLHF.

The chain recombines TRBV12-3 or TRBV12-4 with TRBJ2-5; D gene ambiguous. The V end lost 4 bases, the J end lost 2 bases, and 8 bases lay between the germline ends. The CDR3 has 13 residues. CDR3 protein: CASSSDAQETQYF. The CDR3, as DNA: TGTGCCAGCAGTTCAGATGCTCAAGAGACCCAGTACTTC.

V and J are TRBV18 and TRBJ2-1, with D tentatively TRBD1 (6 bases). Germline values: CDR1 KGHSH, CDR2 LQKENI. The CDR3 spans 15 residues. V lost 2 bases, J lost 6 bases, and 14 bases lay in between. CDR3 sequence (DNA): TGTGCCAGCTCACCAAGGGCAGGGGATGTCAATGAGCAGTTCTTC. Its translation is CASSPRAGDVNEQFF.

In this sample, this clone turned up once. The rearrangement links TRBV11-1 to TRBJ2-7; 9 nucleotides line up with TRBD1. The length of the CDR3 is 15 residues. Trimming removed 5 bases from V and 2 bases from J; junction bases left unmatched: 7. Germline V gives CDR1 SGHAT, CDR2 FQDESV (reference sequence). CDR3 protein: CASSLPGTGTYEQYF. Written as DNA, the CDR3 is TGTGCCAGCAGCCTCCCCGGGACAGGGACCTACGAGCAGTACTTC.

The rearrangement uses TRBV2 and TRBJ1-1, with D hard to call. Germline V gene lookup returns CDR1 SNHLY and CDR2 FYNNEI. V lost 10 bases, J lost 0 bases, and 9 bases lay in between. This CDR3 comprises 12 residues. CDR3 DNA sequence: TGTGCCACGTGGCAGATGAACACTGAAGCTTTCTTT. It translates to CATWQMNTEAFF.

This chain connects TRBV11-2 to TRBJ2-5; tentative D call: TRBD2 (6 bases). V was pared by 1 base and J by 6 bases, with 12 bases between. This CDR3 is built from 14 residues. Germline V gene data show CDR1 as SGHAT and CDR2 as FQNNGV. CDR3 amino acids: CASSLGAGLKTQYF. The CDR3 DNA is TGTGCCAGCAGCTTAGGGGCGGGGTTAAAGACCCAGTACTTC.

J is TRBJ2-3 and V is TRBV5-1; a possible D gene is TRBD2 (6 bases). This CDR3 region has 16 residues. Per germline, CDR1 SGHRS and CDR2 YFSETQ. Trimming left V 0 bases short and J 2 bases short, with 13 bases between. CDR3 coding DNA: TGCGCCAGCAGCTTGGATAGCGGTAAAATCACAGATACGCAGTATTTT. Residues: CASSLDSGKITDTQYF. Variable domain in full (rest from reference TRBV5-1 and TRBJ2-3): KAGVTQTPRYLIKTRGQQVTLSCSPISGHRSVSWYQQTPGQGLQFLFEYFSETQRNKGNFPGRFSGRQFSNSRSEMNVSTLELGDSALYLCASSLDSGKITDTQYFGPGTRLTVL.

The chain recombines TRBV5-5 with TRBJ1-3; the match to TRBD1 covers 7 bases. The V gene's germline CDR1 is SGHKS and CDR2 YYEKEE (reference sequence). V gave up 4 bases and J gave up 0 bases; unmatched junction bases: 10. The CDR3 is 17 residues long. The CDR3 reads CASSAGQQMYSGNTIYF. CDR3 nucleotides: TGTGCCAGCAGCGCGGGACAGCAAATGTACTCTGGAAACACCATATATTTT.

The rearrangement joins TRBV15 to TRBJ1-2, with a tentative D call TRBD1 (6 bases). The germline gives CDR1 LNHNV, CDR2 YYDKDF (reference sequence). The CDR3 is made up of 14 amino acids. Trimming removed 1 base from V and 5 bases from J, with 11 bases in between. The CDR3 DNA is TGTGCCACCAGCAGAGTCCAGGGGCAGTATGGCTACACCTTC. Its protein is CATSRVQGQYGYTF.

The gene calls are TRBV6-5 and TRBJ2-3; TRBD2 aligns across 14 bases. Per the germline V gene, CDR1 is MNHEY and CDR2 is SVGAGI. After removal of 6 bases from V and 6 bases from J, the junction contained 2 bases not matched to a gene. CDR3 length: 14 residues. CDR3 loop: CASRGTSGSDTQYF. The CDR3 nucleotides are TGTGCCAGCAGAGGGACTAGCGGGAGCGATACGCAGTATTTT.

The genes are TRBV19 and TRBJ1-1; maybe TRBD1 (5 bases). This CDR3 has 14 amino acids. Per the germline V gene, CDR1 is LNHDA and CDR2 is SQIVND (reference sequence). V lost 3 bases to trimming and J lost 3 bases, with 11 bases between them. The CDR3 sequence: CASSINGGDTEAFF. CDR3 DNA sequence: TGTGCCAGTAGTATTAACGGGGGTGACACTGAAGCTTTCTTT.

The chain recombines TRBV9 with TRBJ2-1; 11 nucleotides match TRBD2. V shed 3 bases, J shed 7 bases, and the junction held 9 bases outside the gene matches. The germline V gene encodes CDR1 SGDLS and CDR2 YYNGEE. The CDR3 extends over 16 amino acids. The CDR3 nucleotides read TGTGCCAGCAGCGCAGGGGGTAGCGGGAGGGAAAATGAGCAGTTCTTC. It is translated as CASSAGGSGRENEQFF.